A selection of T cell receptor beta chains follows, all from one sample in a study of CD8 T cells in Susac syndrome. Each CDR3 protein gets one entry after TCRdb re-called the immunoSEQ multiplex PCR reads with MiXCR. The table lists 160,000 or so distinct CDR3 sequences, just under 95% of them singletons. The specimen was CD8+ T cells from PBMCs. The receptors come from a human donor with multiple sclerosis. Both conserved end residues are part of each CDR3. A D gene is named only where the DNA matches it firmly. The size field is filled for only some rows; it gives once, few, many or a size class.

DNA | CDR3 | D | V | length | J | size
TGCGCCAGCAGCCAAGAAGGGGACCTCGCTCTATATGGCTACACCTTC | CASSQEGDLALYGYTF | . | TRBV4-1 | 16 | TRBJ1-2 | .
TGCAGCGCTATCGGCCTGGGGGACGTCGGGCAGGGAGATTATGGCTACACCTTC | CSAIGLGDVGQGDYGYTF | . | TRBV29-1 | 18 | TRBJ1-2 | .
TGTGCCAGCAGCCAGGGACAGGGTGGTCTCAATGAGCAGTTCTTC | CASSQGQGGLNEQFF | TRBD1 | TRBV7-3 | 15 | TRBJ2-1 | .
TGCAGTGCTAGAGCCCCCGGACAGAAGGGTGAAAAACTGTTTTTT | CSARAPGQKGEKLFF | . | TRBV20-1 | 15 | TRBJ1-4 | .
TGCAGCGTTGTGGGGGGGCAGAACTATGGCTACACCTTC | CSVVGGQNYGYTF | . | TRBV29-1 | 13 | TRBJ1-2 | .
TGTGCCAGCAGGACAGGGGACAATTCACCCCTCCACTTT | CASRTGDNSPLHF | TRBD1 | TRBV9 | 13 | TRBJ1-6 | .
TGTGCCAGCAGCTTAAGGGGGGACAGGCTGTTCTTC | CASSLRGDRLFF | TRBD1 | TRBV7-7 | 12 | TRBJ2-1 | .
TGTGCCAGCAGCCTTGGACAGAACTACGAGCAGTACTTC | CASSLGQNYEQYF | . | TRBV27 | 13 | TRBJ2-7 | few
TGTGCCAGCAACCTACAGGGTGAGACTGAAGCTTTCTTT | CASNLQGETEAFF | . | TRBV12-3/TRBV12-4 | 13 | TRBJ1-1 | .
TGCAGTGCCCCGGGACAGGGGAGGGGCTGGCAGCCCCAGCATTTT | CSAPGQGRGWQPQHF | TRBD1 | TRBV20-1 | 15 | TRBJ1-5 | .
TGTGCTAGTGGTTTTGGGGGTCTGCAATACGAGCAGTACTTC | CASGFGGLQYEQYF | . | TRBV12-5 | 14 | TRBJ2-7 | .
TGTGCCAGCAGCGTGGACGGCTACGAGCAGTACTTC | CASSVDGYEQYF | . | TRBV21-1 | 12 | TRBJ2-7 | .
TGCAGCGTTGTGGTGGTGGGGGCACCCATATCCTCCGGCGGCTACATCAAGGGCGGCTACACCTTC | CSVVVVGAPISSGGYIKGGYTF | . | TRBV29-1 | 22 | TRBJ1-2 | .
TGTGCCAGCAGCTTGGCCGAGGGGAGGAACACTGAAGCTTTCTTT | CASSLAEGRNTEAFF | . | TRBV5-4 | 15 | TRBJ1-1 | .
TGTGCCAGCAGCCCCGCTGCAGGACCCTACAATGAGCAGTTCTTC | CASSPAAGPYNEQFF | . | TRBV7-8 | 15 | TRBJ2-1 | .
TGTGCCAGCAGCCAACATCCCCGAGGGGGAACGAACACTGAAGCTTTCTTT | CASSQHPRGGTNTEAFF | . | TRBV3-1 | 17 | TRBJ1-1 | .
TGTGCCACCAGTGATTCGGGGCAGGGAACGAATGAGCAGTTCTTC | CATSDSGQGTNEQFF | . | TRBV24-1 | 15 | TRBJ2-1 | .
TGTGCCAGCAGCCCCGGGACTCCTAATTACAATGAGCAGTTCTTC | CASSPGTPNYNEQFF | . | TRBV7-9 | 15 | TRBJ2-1 | .
TGTGCCAGCAGCTCCACGGGGGGAGAGACCCAGTACTTC | CASSSTGGETQYF | TRBD2 | TRBV11-2 | 13 | TRBJ2-5 | .
TGTGCCAGCAGTTCCATCCCACAGGGCACAGATACGCAGTATTTT | CASSSIPQGTDTQYF | . | TRBV27 | 15 | TRBJ2-3 | once
TGCGCCAGCAGCCAAGTGGGACGGGAAGCTTTCTTT | CASSQVGREAFF | . | TRBV4-1 | 12 | TRBJ1-1 | few
TGCGCCAGCAGCTTAATAAACTTAATCACAGATACGCAGTATTTT | CASSLINLITDTQYF | . | TRBV4-1 | 15 | TRBJ2-3 | .
TGTGCCAGCAGCCCGGGGGGGACACTGTTCTTC | CASSPGGTLFF | TRBD2 | TRBV16 | 11 | TRBJ2-1 | .
TGTGCCAGCAGCCCCCCCGGGACCTACTATGGCTACACCTTC | CASSPPGTYYGYTF | . | TRBV9 | 14 | TRBJ1-2 | .
TGTGCCAGCAGCCCCGACGGGGCCTACGAGCAGTACTTC | CASSPDGAYEQYF | . | TRBV7-9 | 13 | TRBJ2-7 | .
TGTGCCAGCAGTTTATCCGGGGGGATCGGCTACACCTTC | CASSLSGGIGYTF | . | TRBV27 | 13 | TRBJ1-2 | .
TGTGCCAGCAGCACAAGGACAGAGCAGTACTTC | CASSTRTEQYF | . | TRBV2 | 11 | TRBJ2-7 | .
TGCAGCGTTGTAGGACTAGCGGGTACCTACAATGAGCAGTTCTTC | CSVVGLAGTYNEQFF | TRBD2 | TRBV29-1 | 15 | TRBJ2-1 | .
TGTGCCAGCAGTTTATATCCCAGGGGGCTCTATGGCTACACCTTC | CASSLYPRGLYGYTF | TRBD1 | TRBV27 | 15 | TRBJ1-2 | .
TGTGCCAGCAGCTCCCCGGGGGAAGGGACATGGGAGCAGTACTTC | CASSSPGEGTWEQYF | . | TRBV7-6 | 15 | TRBJ2-7 | .
TGTGCCAGCAGCTTAGATGGTCTGGGGCAGTTCTTC | CASSLDGLGQFF | . | TRBV7-9 | 12 | TRBJ2-1 | .
TGTGCCTGGAACAGGATCGCCGGGGAGCTGTTTTTT | CAWNRIAGELFF | . | TRBV30 | 12 | TRBJ2-2 | .
TGCAGCGTTGGCCTCTCATCATCCGAGCAGTACTTC | CSVGLSSSEQYF | . | TRBV29-1 | 12 | TRBJ2-7 | .
TGCAGTGCTTCGCCATTTACCTACAATGAGCAGTTCTTC | CSASPFTYNEQFF | . | TRBV20-1 | 13 | TRBJ2-1 | few
TGTGCCAGCAGCTTAGGCCCCGGGGTCCACGAGCAGTACTTC | CASSLGPGVHEQYF | . | TRBV13 | 14 | TRBJ2-7 | .
TGTGCCAGCAGCTTAGGGTTGTTTTACGAGCAGTACTTC | CASSLGLFYEQYF | . | TRBV11-2 | 13 | TRBJ2-7 | .
TGTGCCAGCAGTATAGGACCGGAGACTGAAGCTTTCTTT | CASSIGPETEAFF | . | TRBV6-4 | 13 | TRBJ1-1 | .
TGCAGCGTTGAAGATCGTTCGGGATCCTACGAGCAGTACTTC | CSVEDRSGSYEQYF | . | TRBV29-1 | 14 | TRBJ2-7 | .
TGCAGCGTTATCCAAACTGGCGAGCAGTACTTC | CSVIQTGEQYF | . | TRBV29-1 | 11 | TRBJ2-7 | .
TGCGCCAGCAGCTTCGACAGGGGGATGAACACTGAAGCTTTCTTT | CASSFDRGMNTEAFF | TRBD1 | TRBV5-1 | 15 | TRBJ1-1 | .
TGTGCCTGGTCTGATCCCACAGAGTCCTACGAGCAGTACTTC | CAWSDPTESYEQYF | . | TRBV30 | 14 | TRBJ2-7 | .
TGCAGCGTTCCAATCGGGGATACTTATGGCTACACCTTC | CSVPIGDTYGYTF | . | TRBV29-1 | 13 | TRBJ1-2 | .
TGTGCCAGCAGCGTAGGGTCGACTAATGAGCAGTTCTTC | CASSVGSTNEQFF | . | TRBV9 | 13 | TRBJ2-1 | .
TGTGCCAGCGGAAAGGGCGGAACCTACGAGCAGTACTTC | CASGKGGTYEQYF | . | TRBV7-9 | 13 | TRBJ2-7 | .
TGCAGTGCCGAACCGACAGGGGAGAACACTGAAGCTTTCTTT | CSAEPTGENTEAFF | TRBD1 | TRBV20-1 | 14 | TRBJ1-1 | .
TGCGCCAGCAGCCAAGCGGGGGACAGGTTTAACTATGGCTACACCTTC | CASSQAGDRFNYGYTF | TRBD1 | TRBV4-1 | 16 | TRBJ1-2 | .
TGTGCCAGCAGTTTAGCGGAGAACTATGGCTACACCTTC | CASSLAENYGYTF | . | TRBV28 | 13 | TRBJ1-2 | .
TGTGCCAGCAGCTCCGACTGGGAGCACGAGCAGTACTTC | CASSSDWEHEQYF | . | TRBV13 | 13 | TRBJ2-7 | .
TGTGCCAGCAGCGCAGCGGGGGGGCGCGCAGATACGCAGTATTTT | CASSAAGGRADTQYF | TRBD2 | TRBV9 | 15 | TRBJ2-3 | .
TGTGCCACCCCCTCCGGGACAGGGGGCAATGAGCAGTTCTTC | CATPSGTGGNEQFF | TRBD1 | TRBV12-3/TRBV12-4 | 14 | TRBJ2-1 | .
TGTGCCAGCAGCCGTTTAAATGAGCAGTTCTTC | CASSRLNEQFF | . | TRBV14 | 11 | TRBJ2-1 | few
TGTGCCAGCAGTACCAGCCGTCGGGCAAGCTACCACACTAACTATGGCTACACCTTC | CASSTSRRASYHTNYGYTF | . | TRBV13 | 19 | TRBJ1-2 | .
TGTGCCAGCCGGAGGTGGGATGAGCAGTTCTTC | CASRRWDEQFF | . | TRBV6-2/TRBV6-3 | 11 | TRBJ2-1 | .
TGTGCCAGCATGGAGACAGGGTTTAGCTCCTACAATGAGCAGTTCTTC | CASMETGFSSYNEQFF | TRBD1 | TRBV2 | 16 | TRBJ2-1 | .
TGTGCCAGCAGCAGGGGGCCCTCTTATGGCTACACCTTC | CASSRGPSYGYTF | TRBD1 | TRBV3-1 | 13 | TRBJ1-2 | .
TGTGCCAGCAGGAGGGCATCGAGCCGTGAAGCTTTCTTT | CASRRASSREAFF | . | TRBV27 | 13 | TRBJ1-1 | .
TGCAGCGCCTCGAGACAGGGGACGGTTTACGAGCAGTACTTC | CSASRQGTVYEQYF | TRBD1 | TRBV29-1 | 14 | TRBJ2-7 | .
TGTGCCAGCGGGGACAGAACGATAGATAGCAATCAGCCCCAGCATTTT | CASGDRTIDSNQPQHF | TRBD1 | TRBV2 | 16 | TRBJ1-5 | .
TGCGCCAGCAGTCTTGGGGGGGAGGTGGACGAGCAGTACTTC | CASSLGGEVDEQYF | TRBD2 | TRBV4-1 | 14 | TRBJ2-7 | few